The clone carrying this T cell receptor beta chain was observed at least ten times. This entry comes from a study of molecular identifiers for immune sequencing clone quantification. Sorted cell numbers of about 17,000 to 1,000,000, with 10%, 30% or 50% RNA, served as input for naive CD8 libraries. For bulk TCR libraries, previously described methods and listed TCR primers were used. TCRdb re-called the PCR reads through MiXCR, storing one row per CDR3 protein. The data contain 300,000 to 350,000 distinct CDR3 sequences, around a fifth of them singletons. This TCR was recovered from a human donor in good health. Some libraries in this study had Jurkat cell RNA spiked in. Sequencing input: naive CD8+ T cells from blood, with Jurkat cell RNA spiked in. Subset defined: FACS-sorted CD8+CD4-CCR7+CD45RA+ naive T cells.

This CDR3 reads CASSLGPSSYEQYF. For the CDR3, the DNA is TGCGCCAGCAGCCTTGGGCCCAGCTCCTACGAGCAGTACTTC. The chain links TRBV4-3 to TRBJ2-7; no definite D call. The V end was cut by 4 bases, the J end by 0 bases, with 10 bases between. Per the germline V gene, CDR1 is LGHNA and CDR2 is YSLEER. The CDR3 extends over 14 amino acids.